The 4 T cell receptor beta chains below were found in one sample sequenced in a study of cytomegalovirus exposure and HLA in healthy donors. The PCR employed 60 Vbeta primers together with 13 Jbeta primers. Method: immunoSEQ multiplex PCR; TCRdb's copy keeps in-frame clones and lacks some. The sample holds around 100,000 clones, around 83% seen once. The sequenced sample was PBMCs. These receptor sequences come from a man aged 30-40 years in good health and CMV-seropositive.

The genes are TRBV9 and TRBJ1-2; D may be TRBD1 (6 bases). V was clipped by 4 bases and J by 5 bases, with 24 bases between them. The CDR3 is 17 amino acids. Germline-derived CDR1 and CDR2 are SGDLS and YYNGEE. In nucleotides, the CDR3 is TGTGCCAGCAGCCCTAACCCTACAGGGATCGTAGGGTATGGCTACACCTTC. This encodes CASSPNPTGIVGYGYTF.

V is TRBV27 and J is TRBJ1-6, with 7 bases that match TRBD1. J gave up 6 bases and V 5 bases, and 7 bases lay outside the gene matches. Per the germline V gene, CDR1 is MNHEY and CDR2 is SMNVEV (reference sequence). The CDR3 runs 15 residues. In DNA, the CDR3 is TGTGCCAGCAGTCCGTGGGACAGAAGTAATTCACCCCTCCACTTT. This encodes CASSPWDRSNSPLHF.

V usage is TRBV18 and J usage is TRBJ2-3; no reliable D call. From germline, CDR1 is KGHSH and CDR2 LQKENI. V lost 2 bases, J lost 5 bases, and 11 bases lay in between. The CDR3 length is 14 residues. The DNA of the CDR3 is TGTGCCAGCTCACCATCTTCCCGAGAAGATACGCAGTATTTT. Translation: CASSPSSREDTQYF.

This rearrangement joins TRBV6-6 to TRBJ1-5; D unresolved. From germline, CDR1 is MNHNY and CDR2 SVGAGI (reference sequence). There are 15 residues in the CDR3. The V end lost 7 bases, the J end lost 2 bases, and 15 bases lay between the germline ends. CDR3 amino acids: CASTLVALGNQPQHF. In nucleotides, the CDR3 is TGTGCCAGCACCCTAGTGGCGTTGGGCAATCAGCCCCAGCATTTT.